A selection of T cell receptor beta chains follows, all from one sample in a study of vaccination effects on CD4 cells after COVID-19. What these receptors recognize is not known. The table came from immunoSEQ multiplex PCR; TCRdb's copy has only in-frame clones and leaves some out. The repertoire consists of 64,000 or so clones, with around 78% occurring once and the leading ten covering 2%. The sequencing here drew on CD4+ T cells from PBMCs cultured with HCoV-OC43 spike peptides, taken after COVID-19 vaccination. The receptors originated from a human donor who received a COVID-19 vaccine. Each CDR3 is given with its conserved first and last residue. D genes are given only for firm matches. A clone size is listed for some rows: how often the clone was seen (once, few, many), or a class if it is expanded.

clone_size d_call j_call v_call cdr3_aa cdr3_nt
- TRBD2 TRBJ2-1 TRBV7-6 CASSPRTSGVFSEQFF TGTGCCAGCAGCCCCCGGACTAGCGGGGTATTTAGTGAGCAGTTCTTC
- TRBD1 TRBJ2-2 TRBV6-5 CASLPGQHNTGELFF TGTGCCAGCTTGCCGGGACAGCATAACACCGGGGAGCTGTTTTTT
- - TRBJ2-3 TRBV6-5 CASTRGRDTDTQYF TGTGCCAGCACCCGGGGCAGGGACACAGATACGCAGTATTTT
once - TRBJ2-4 TRBV28 CASSLSGQAEGNIQYF TGTGCCAGCAGTTTATCCGGGCAGGCCGAGGGGAACATTCAGTACTTC
- - TRBJ2-5 TRBV30 CAWSGSNQETQYF TGTGCCTGGAGTGGGTCCAACCAAGAGACCCAGTACTTC
- - TRBJ2-3 TRBV19 CASSIRRGPNLDTQYF TGTGCCAGTAGTATTCGGAGGGGCCCTAATTTGGATACGCAGTATTTT
- - TRBJ1-3 TRBV24-1 CATSARNGNSGNTIYF TGTGCCACCAGTGCACGTAACGGGAATTCAGGAAACACCATATATTTT
- - TRBJ1-6 TRBV6-4 CASRTTPTGSSPLHF TGTGCCAGCAGAACGACCCCGACTGGCAGTTCACCCCTCCACTTT
- - TRBJ1-4 TRBV2 CASIGTWDEKLFF TGTGCCAGCATAGGGACTTGGGATGAAAAACTGTTTTTT
few - TRBJ1-2 TRBV25-1 CASRSSGGGELSYGYTF TGTGCCAGCAGGTCATCCGGGGGTGGAGAATTATCCTATGGCTACACCTTC
- TRBD1 TRBJ1-1 TRBV6-6 CASSLPDRVAFF TGTGCCAGCAGTTTGCCGGACAGGGTTGCTTTCTTT
- TRBD1 TRBJ2-3 TRBV24-1 CATSDPGQGTDTQYF TGTGCCACCAGTGATCCGGGACAGGGCACAGATACGCAGTATTTT
- - TRBJ1-5 TRBV12-3/TRBV12-4 CARRDLGNQPQHF TGTGCCAGAAGGGATCTCGGCAATCAGCCCCAGCATTTT
- - TRBJ2-2 TRBV24-1 CATSVGHTFSTGELFF TGTGCCACCAGTGTAGGTCACACCTTTAGCACCGGGGAGCTGTTTTTT
few TRBD1 TRBJ1-6 TRBV3-1/TRBV3-2 CASSQTSSGTGDSPLHF TGTGCCAGCAGCCAAACGTCCTCCGGGACAGGGGATTCACCCCTCCACTTT
- - TRBJ2-3 TRBV27 CASSPARASTDTQYF TGTGCCAGCAGTCCTGCCAGGGCGAGCACAGATACGCAGTATTTT
- TRBD1 TRBJ1-5 TRBV6-1 CASSEVGGTVHQPQHF TGTGCCAGCAGTGAAGTCGGGGGGACAGTTCATCAGCCCCAGCATTTT
- TRBD1 TRBJ1-2 TRBV6-2/TRBV6-3 CASSYSDRPYGYTF TGTGCCAGCAGTTACTCGGACAGGCCCTATGGCTACACCTTC
- - TRBJ1-5 TRBV11-3 CASTQRDASNQPQHF TGTGCCAGCACCCAGAGGGACGCTAGCAATCAGCCCCAGCATTTT
- - TRBJ1-3 TRBV4-2 CASSRESRPSGNTIYF TGTGCCAGCAGCCGTGAGAGCAGACCCTCTGGAAACACCATATATTTT
- - TRBJ2-1 TRBV3-1/TRBV3-2 CASSLTTEQFF TGTGCCAGCAGCCTTACTACTGAGCAGTTCTTC
- - TRBJ1-3 TRBV12-5 CASFSGSGNTIYF TGTGCTAGTTTCTCGGGCTCTGGAAACACCATATATTTT
- TRBD1 TRBJ1-2 TRBV19 CASNDRKTGAIGYTF TGTGCCAGTAACGATCGGAAGACAGGGGCGATAGGCTACACCTTC
- TRBD1 TRBJ1-6 TRBV7-2 CASSGDRVYNSPLHF TGTGCCAGCAGCGGCGACAGGGTTTACAATTCACCCCTCCACTTT
few - TRBJ1-1 TRBV6-2/TRBV6-3 CASSYSSLPTEAFF TGTGCCAGCAGTTACTCGTCGTTGCCCACTGAAGCTTTCTTT
few - TRBJ2-5 TRBV6-5 CASSNRAGAQYF TGTGCCAGCAGTAACAGGGCGGGGGCCCAGTACTTC
- - TRBJ1-6 TRBV25-1 CASSEGRSSPLHF TGTGCCAGCAGTGAGGGTAGGAGTTCACCCCTCCACTTT
- TRBD1 TRBJ1-2 TRBV5-1 CASSLSQGNYGYTF TGCGCCAGCAGCTTATCACAGGGGAACTATGGCTACACCTTC
- - TRBJ1-2 TRBV7-2 CASSSRAANYGYTF TGTGCCAGCAGCTCCAGGGCAGCTAACTATGGCTACACCTTC